Listed below are T cell receptor beta chains from one sample, sequenced in a study of cytomegalovirus exposure and HLA in healthy donors. TCRdb's table, derived via immunoSEQ multiplex PCR, lists solely in-frame clones and lacks some. The sample has 100,000 to 150,000 clones. The material sequenced was PBMCs. The source is a man aged 40-49 years in good health and CMV-seronegative. Both conserved end residues are part of each CDR3. Each record gives: D gene, V gene, J gene, CDR3 protein, CDR3 DNA. D genes are given only for firm matches.

>NA|TRBV21-1|TRBJ2-7
CATFTDRAFIFCYEQYF
TGTGCCACCTTTACAGACAGGGCGTTCATATTTTGTTACGAGCAGTACTTC
>TRBD1|TRBV5-1|TRBJ2-6
CASSPGQGLSSGANVLTF
TGCGCCAGCAGCCCAGGACAGGGACTGAGCTCTGGGGCCAACGTCCTGACTTTC
>TRBD2|TRBV7-9|TRBJ2-1
CASSFLAGTYNEQFF
TGTGCCAGCAGCTTCTTAGCGGGAACCTACAATGAGCAGTTCTTC
>NA|TRBV19|TRBJ1-2
CASPSEKSDGYTF
TGTGCCAGTCCGAGCGAGAAGAGTGATGGCTACACCTTC
>TRBD1|TRBV7-9|TRBJ2-1
CASSLGGGLGNEQFF
TGTGCCAGCAGCTTAGGAGGGGGCCTTGGGAATGAGCAGTTCTTC
>NA|TRBV9|TRBJ1-3
CASSVEAGGSGNTIYF
TGTGCCAGCAGCGTAGAGGCAGGTGGCTCTGGAAACACCATATATTTT
>NA|TRBV7-9|TRBJ2-1
CASSLGLAYNEQFF
TGTGCCAGCAGCCTCGGGCTAGCATACAATGAGCAGTTCTTC
>TRBD1|TRBV7-2|TRBJ1-5
CASSLSGTVNQPQHF
TGTGCCAGCAGCTTATCGGGGACAGTGAATCAGCCCCAGCATTTT
>TRBD2|TRBV9|TRBJ2-3
CASSDSGRPSTDTQYF
TGTGCCAGCAGCGATAGCGGGAGGCCCAGCACAGATACGCAGTATTTT
>NA|TRBV6-1|TRBJ2-3
CASRTGDRTRGTQYF
TGTGCCAGCAGAACCGGCGACAGGACCAGGGGTACGCAGTATTTT
>TRBD2|TRBV6-4|TRBJ2-2
CASRLAGETGELFF
TGTGCCAGCAGACTAGCGGGAGAGACCGGGGAGCTGTTTTTT
>NA|TRBV5-1|TRBJ1-1
CASSLTSGGKGTEAFF
TGCGCCAGCAGCTTGACGTCGGGGGGCAAGGGCACTGAAGCTTTCTTT
>NA|TRBV15|TRBJ2-7
CATSRVPTYEQYF
TGTGCCACCAGCAGAGTCCCCACCTACGAGCAGTACTTC
>TRBD2|TRBV6-5|TRBJ2-3
CASSVGGSQYF
TGTGCCAGCAGCGTCGGGGGGTCGCAGTATTTT
>TRBD2|TRBV7-8|TRBJ2-1
CASSLVSGGNNEQFF
TGTGCCAGCAGCTTAGTGTCGGGAGGTAACAATGAGCAGTTCTTC
>NA|TRBV6-1|TRBJ2-2
CASSEVVSAGELFF
TGTGCCAGCAGTGAGGTTGTTTCGGCCGGGGAGCTGTTTTTT
>TRBD2|TRBV9|TRBJ2-3
CASSVVPGGVGDTQYF
TGTGCCAGCAGCGTAGTGCCGGGGGGAGTGGGGGATACGCAGTATTTT
>TRBD1|TRBV2|TRBJ2-1
CASSKQGEVSYNEQFF
TGTGCCAGCTCTAAACAGGGGGAAGTCTCCTACAATGAGCAGTTCTTC
>NA|TRBV6-5|TRBJ1-5
CASSTHNRPHQPQHF
TGTGCCAGCAGTACCCACAATCGCCCCCATCAGCCCCAGCATTTT
>NA|TRBV6-1|TRBJ1-3
CASSFQGQGNTIYF
TGTGCCAGCAGCTTTCAGGGACAAGGAAACACCATATATTTT
>TRBD1|TRBV2|TRBJ2-1
CASSRDRGRNEQFF
TGTGCCAGCAGCCGGGACAGGGGGCGAAATGAGCAGTTCTTC
>TRBD1|TRBV10-3|TRBJ2-7
CAISEDRGSHEQYF
TGTGCCATCAGTGAGGACAGGGGGTCTCACGAGCAGTACTTC
>TRBD1|TRBV6-1|TRBJ1-1
CASSGTGTYTEAFF
TGTGCCAGCAGTGGGACAGGGACGTACACTGAAGCTTTCTTT
>NA|TRBV2|TRBJ2-7
CASRVRLSSYEQYF
TGTGCCAGCAGGGTCAGGCTGTCCTCCTACGAGCAGTACTTC
>NA|TRBV30|TRBJ2-2
CAWTDRFPGELFF
TGTGCCTGGACCGACAGGTTTCCCGGGGAGCTGTTTTTT
>TRBD1|TRBV6-1|TRBJ2-6
CASSEVSVKGASGANVLTF
TGTGCCAGCAGTGAGGTTTCGGTAAAGGGGGCATCTGGGGCCAACGTCCTGACTTTC
>TRBD2|TRBV19|TRBJ2-1
CASSMGREYNEQFF
TGTGCCAGTAGTATGGGGCGGGAGTACAATGAGCAGTTCTTC
>NA|TRBV7-9|TRBJ2-3
CASSLGGFTDTQYF
TGTGCCAGCAGCCTGGGCGGGTTCACAGATACGCAGTATTTT
>NA|TRBV7-3|TRBJ1-1
CASSWTMNTEAFF
TGTGCCAGCAGCTGGACAATGAACACTGAAGCTTTCTTT
>TRBD2|TRBV5-1|TRBJ2-3
CASSLGTSRSTDTQYF
TGCGCCAGCAGCTTGGGGACTAGCCGTTCCACAGATACGCAGTATTTT
>TRBD2|TRBV6-5|TRBJ2-7
CASSPILASTHEQYF
TGTGCCAGCAGTCCGATACTAGCGAGCACCCACGAGCAGTACTTC
>NA|TRBV11-2|TRBJ2-7
CASSLDGRDEQYF
TGTGCCAGCAGCTTAGATGGCAGGGACGAGCAGTACTTC
>TRBD1|TRBV6-5|TRBJ1-5
CASSLQGNRPQHF
TGTGCCAGCAGTCTACAGGGGAATCGGCCCCAGCATTTT
>TRBD1|TRBV5-1|TRBJ1-1
CASSPDGTGNEAFF
TGCGCCAGCAGCCCGGACGGGACAGGAAATGAAGCTTTCTTT
>TRBD2|TRBV7-2|TRBJ2-5
CASSTDSGKTETQYF
TGTGCCAGCAGCACAGATAGCGGGAAGACGGAGACCCAGTACTTC
>NA|TRBV11-3|TRBJ2-6
CASSLQGGSGANVLTF
TGTGCCAGCAGCTTGCAGGGAGGATCCGGGGCCAACGTCCTGACTTTC
>NA|TRBV6-1|TRBJ2-7
CASSEGAGFYEQYF
TGTGCCAGCAGTGAAGGTGCAGGGTTCTACGAGCAGTACTTC
>NA|TRBV2|TRBJ1-2
CASSDGWQGLYGYTF
TGTGCCAGCAGTGATGGGTGGCAGGGACTCTATGGCTACACCTTC
>NA|TRBV5-6|TRBJ2-7
CASSPSSLYEQYF
TGTGCCAGCAGTCCATCTAGCTTGTACGAGCAGTACTTC
>NA|TRBV19|TRBJ2-7
CASSTQGSSYYEQYF
TGTGCCAGTAGTACCCAGGGAAGCTCCTACTACGAGCAGTACTTC
>TRBD1|TRBV5-6|TRBJ1-4
CASSPNPGQGREKLFF
TGTGCCAGCAGCCCAAACCCGGGACAGGGACGGGAAAAACTGTTTTTT
>NA|TRBV29-1|TRBJ2-3
CSVGFGHYTDTQYF
TGCAGCGTTGGTTTTGGACATTACACAGATACGCAGTATTTT
>NA|TRBV28|TRBJ2-1
CASSVTGVSYNEQFF
TGTGCCAGCAGTGTGACAGGCGTCTCCTACAATGAGCAGTTCTTC
>NA|TRBV7-2|TRBJ1-5
CASSFRSNQPQHF
TGTGCCAGCAGCTTCAGGAGCAATCAGCCCCAGCATTTT
>TRBD2|TRBV13|TRBJ2-5
CASSLRGRRQETQYF
TGTGCCAGCAGCTTACGCGGGAGGCGTCAAGAGACCCAGTACTTC
>NA|TRBV30|TRBJ2-3
CAWSYGGFTDTQYF
TGTGCCTGGAGTTATGGGGGGTTCACAGATACGCAGTATTTT
>NA|TRBV5-1|TRBJ2-4
CASSTGDRNTNIQYF
TGCGCCAGCAGCACCGGAGACAGGAACACAAACATTCAGTACTTC
>NA|TRBV11-3|TRBJ2-1
CASSGDNEQFF
TGTGCCAGCAGCGGAGACAATGAGCAGTTCTTC
>TRBD1|TRBV13|TRBJ1-1
CASSWRGLTEAFF
TGTGCCAGCAGCTGGAGGGGGCTCACTGAAGCTTTCTTT
>NA|TRBV5-1|TRBJ1-1
CASSPQGEKAFF
TGCGCCAGCAGCCCGCAAGGGGAAAAAGCTTTCTTT
>TRBD2|TRBV18|TRBJ2-5
CASSPDGGQETQYF
TGTGCCAGCTCACCGGACGGGGGGCAAGAGACCCAGTACTTC
>TRBD1|TRBV28|TRBJ1-4
CASSLDVDRVGEKLFF
TGTGCCAGCAGTTTAGACGTCGACAGGGTGGGAGAAAAACTGTTTTTT
>NA|TRBV29-1|TRBJ1-4
CSVAGQGNEKLFF
TGCAGCGTTGCTGGGCAGGGTAATGAAAAACTGTTTTTT
>TRBD2|TRBV5-1|TRBJ2-1
CASSLARLAEQFF
TGCGCCAGCAGCTTGGCCAGACTAGCGGAGCAGTTCTTC
>TRBD1|TRBV4-2|TRBJ1-1
CASSQGGITPGQGNEAFF
TGTGCCAGCAGCCAAGGCGGAATAACACCGGGACAGGGCAATGAAGCTTTCTTT